One sample yielded the 17 T cell receptor beta chains listed below, sequenced in a study of CD8+CD57+ T cells in acquired aplastic anemia. In patients chosen for sequencing, flow cytometry had shown CD8+CD57+ cell expansion. The use of genomic DNA as template underpinned the TCR beta VDJ and CDR3 profiling. From the reads, TCRdb called clonotypes with MiXCR, one entry per CDR3 protein. In the table there are about 200,000 distinct CDR3 sequences, roughly 50% of which are singletons. Sequenced input: sorted CD4+, CD8+, or CD8+CD57+ T cells (not recorded which) from PBMCs. The receptor source for this set is a human donor with aplastic anemia.

The chain employs TRBV2 and TRBJ2-7, with TRBD1 as a possible D gene (6 bases). V was trimmed by 0 bases and J by 2 bases, leaving 14 bases between them. In germline, CDR1 is SNHLY, CDR2 FYNNEI. This CDR3 has 16 residues. The CDR3 DNA follows: TGTGCCAGCAGTGAAGCGCTTTGGACAGTTACCTACGAGCAGTACTTC. Amino acids: CASSEALWTVTYEQYF.

This chain joins TRBV10-3 and TRBJ1-2; unclear D gene. This CDR3 comprises 13 residues. V lost 4 bases to trimming and J lost 0 bases, with 6 bases between them. CDR1 and CDR2 from the germline V gene are ENHRY and SYGVKD. For the CDR3, the DNA is TGTGCCATCAGTGGCCATCCTAACTATGGCTACACCTTC. Encoded protein: CAISGHPNYGYTF.

This clonotype was found once. The gene calls are TRBV20-1 and TRBJ1-1; D unresolved. Germline V gene data show CDR1 as DFQATT and CDR2 as SNEGSKA (reference sequence). CDR3 length equals 12 residues. The V gene lost 3 bases and the J gene lost 5 bases, with 10 bases spanning the gap. This chain's CDR3 is CSASRRDTEAFF. CDR3 in DNA: TGCAGTGCTAGTAGGAGGGATACTGAAGCTTTCTTT.

This clonotype was found a few times. This chain uses TRBV2 with TRBJ1-1; 8 positions agree with TRBD1. The CDR3 length is 15 residues. V lost 6 bases to trimming and J lost 2 bases; unmatched junction nucleotides: 8. The germline CDR1 and CDR2 sequences are SNHLY and FYNNEI. The CDR3 here is CASRGQGLSNTEAFF. The CDR3 nucleotides are TGTGCCAGCAGAGGACAGGGTCTCTCTAACACTGAAGCTTTCTTT.

As to this clonotype: This clone may be a read error of a much larger clone one base away. V and J are TRBV12-3 or TRBV12-4 and TRBJ2-2, with 10 bases lining up with TRBD1. This CDR3 comprises 14 residues. CDR3 protein: CASSRDRGTGELLF. Here the CDR3 DNA reads TGTGCCAGCAGCCGGGACAGGGGTACCGGGGAGCTGCTTTTT.

The table lists this clonotype with many counts. J is TRBJ2-7 and V is TRBV9; D call uncertain. Germline V gene data show CDR1 as SGDLS and CDR2 as YYNGEE. The CDR3 runs to 14 residues. Trimming took 0 bases from V and 2 from J, leaving 9 bases between them. This chain's CDR3 is CASSVDLLTYEQYF. As DNA, the CDR3 is TGTGCCAGCAGCGTAGACCTCTTAACCTACGAGCAGTACTTC. Full variable domain (remainder filled in from reference TRBV9 and TRBJ2-7): DSGVTQTPKHLITATGQRVTLRCSPRSGDLSVYWYQQSLDQGLQFLIQYYNGEERAKGNILERFSAQQFPDLHSELNLSSLELGDSALYFCASSVDLLTYEQYFGPGTRLTVT.

The chain is built from TRBV19 and TRBJ2-7; no reliable D call. V was shortened by 2 bases and J by 2 bases, with 10 bases between the two germline ends. This CDR3 region has 14 residues. Germline CDR1 reads LNHDA; CDR2 reads SQIVND (reference sequence). The CDR3 nucleotides are TGTGCCAGTAGTATATGGTTCGAAGCCTACGAGCAGTACTTC. This gives the protein CASSIWFEAYEQYF.

The rearrangement joins TRBV6-4 to TRBJ1-3; D perhaps matches TRBD1 (5 bases). V was clipped by 6 bases and J by 7 bases, with 22 bases between them. The germline V gene has CDR1 MRHNA and CDR2 SNTAGT. The CDR3 sequence is 16 residues long. In DNA, the CDR3 is TGTGCCAGCAGAGCACTCGGAACAGGTGTCGTGAACACCATATATTTT. It translates to CASRALGTGVVNTIYF.

On this clonotype: This may arise from a read error, as a much more abundant clone is one base away. The chain has TRBV7-2 and TRBJ2-2; possible D gene TRBD2, 5 bases. Germline loops: CDR1 SGHTA, CDR2 FQGNSA. The CDR3 is made up of 12 amino acids. As DNA, the CDR3 is TGTGCCTGCAGTGGACTCACCGGGGAGCTGTTTTTT. It translates to CACSGLTGELFF.

Ten or more counts support this clonotype. The chain has TRBV7-3 and TRBJ1-1, with D possibly matching TRBD1 (5 bases). The V gene's germline CDR1 is SGHTA and CDR2 FQGTGA. Trimming stripped 6 bases from V and 1 base from J, with 12 bases between. The CDR3 is 14 amino acids. In nucleotides, the CDR3 is TGTGCCAGCAGGTCGGGACGGAGGAACACTGAAGCTTTCTTT. Translating gives CASRSGRRNTEAFF.

This clonotype showed up many times. This sequence joins TRBV3-1 and TRBJ1-6, with D perhaps matching TRBD1 (6 bases). The germline V and J ends were trimmed by 4 bases and 14 bases, with 27 bases remaining between them. Germline values: CDR1 LGHDT, CDR2 YNNKEL (reference sequence). This CDR3 contains 17 residues. The CDR3 spells CASSPSGTQTRRGTLHF. The CDR3 region has the DNA TGTGCCAGCAGCCCCTCAGGGACACAAACCCGTCGGGGGACCCTCCACTTT.

This clonotype appeared a single time. This chain connects TRBV25-1 to TRBJ1-4; TRBD1 agrees at 7 bases. The trim removed 7 bases at V and 7 bases at J, leaving 15 bases unmatched. Germline assignment: CDR1 MGHDK and CDR2 SYGVNS. The CDR3 totals 16 residues. Written as DNA, the CDR3 is TGTGCCAGCAATGCCAAACGGACAGGCAACCTTGAAAAACTGTTTTTT. Translating gives CASNAKRTGNLEKLFF.

As regards this clonotype: With a much larger clone just one base away, this may be a read error. J is TRBJ2-5 and V is TRBV5-1; D uncertain. V was clipped by 4 bases and J by 5 bases, with 15 bases between them. The CDR3 has 14 amino acids. The germline V gene encodes CDR1 SGHRS and CDR2 YFSETQ. The CDR3 nucleotides read TGCGCCAGCAGCCCGGTTAGGGTCGGGGAGACCCAGTACTTC. This encodes CASSPVRVGETQYF.

This clonotype has only a few counts. This chain links TRBV7-3 with TRBJ2-3; 7 bases line up with TRBD2. Per germline, CDR1 SGHTA and CDR2 FQGTGA. There are 14 residues in the CDR3. After removal of 2 bases from V and 4 bases from J, the junction contained 3 bases not matched to a gene. CDR3 sequence (DNA): TGTGCCAGCAGCTTAGCGGGGGATGCAGATACGCAGTATTTT. It specifies CASSLAGDADTQYF.

This clonotype showed up just a few times. Here the CDR3 reads CASSLPLGNTGELFF. The DNA for the CDR3 is TGTGCCAGCAGTTTACCGCTGGGTAACACCGGGGAGCTGTTTTTT. The chain links TRBV28 to TRBJ2-2, with D uncertain. This CDR3 has 15 amino acids. V was shortened by 2 bases and J by 2 bases, with 9 bases between the two germline ends. Looked up from germline, CDR1 is MDHEN and CDR2 is SYDVKM.

There are many counts of this clonotype. V gene TRBV7-6 combines with J gene TRBJ1-1, with D maybe TRBD1 (5 bases). The CDR3 is 15 amino acids. The germline V and J ends were trimmed by 4 bases and 4 bases, with 16 bases remaining between them. CDR1 SGHVS and CDR2 FNYEAQ come from the germline V gene. The DNA of the CDR3 is TGTGCCAGCAGCTCTAGGGGCGGGGGGGTCACTGAAGCTTTCTTT. It yields the protein CASSSRGGGVTEAFF.

J is TRBJ1-5 and V is TRBV20-1, with D maybe TRBD1 (5 bases). This CDR3 region has 18 residues. The germline gives CDR1 DFQATT, CDR2 SNEGSKA (reference sequence). V gave up 4 bases and J gave up 5 bases, with 27 bases separating them. The chain's CDR3 is CSATRPGTLGGLHQPQHF. The CDR3 DNA reads TGCAGTGCTACCCGTCCCGGGACCCTCGGGGGGTTGCATCAGCCCCAGCATTTT.